These T cell receptor beta chains were read from a single sample in a study of cytomegalovirus exposure and HLA in healthy donors. Produced via immunoSEQ multiplex PCR; TCRdb's table is partial and in-frame only. The table includes about 85,000 clones, 75% to 90% detected once. Sequencing used PBMCs. All receptors derive from a man aged 50-60 years in good health and CMV-seropositive. CDR3s include the opening cysteine and the closing phenylalanine or tryptophan.

V: TRBV6-6; J: TRBJ2-7; CDR3: CASSSRDRPHEQYF
V: TRBV7-9; J: TRBJ1-1; CDR3: CAGRVGDLNTEAFF
V: TRBV4-1; J: TRBJ1-5; CDR3: CASSQDLTGALPQHF
V: TRBV7-9; J: TRBJ2-7; CDR3: CSSSVKRLSLQSYEQYF
V: TRBV5-5; J: TRBJ2-7; CDR3: CASSFGGRPGDEQYF
V: TRBV6-4; J: TRBJ2-1; CDR3: CASSDFAASSLNEQFF
V: TRBV7-7; J: TRBJ2-6; CDR3: CASSLDRGFGANGLTF
V: TRBV5-1; J: TRBJ2-4; CDR3: CASSLDWTGSELAKNSQYF
V: TRBV6-9; J: TRBJ2-7; CDR3: CASKGVYEQYF
V: TRBV2; J: TRBJ1-6; CDR3: CASSEAGGQSPLHF
V: TRBV5-1; J: TRBJ2-7; CDR3: CASSLASDYEQYF
V: TRBV19; J: TRBJ1-3; CDR3: CASSIVGQGNTIYF
V: TRBV10-1; J: TRBJ1-3; CDR3: CASSNGTNPNIVRNTIYF
V: TRBV11-2; J: TRBJ2-3; CDR3: CASSSHLERDVTDTQYF
V: TRBV6-5; J: TRBJ2-7; CDR3: CASSYTRTSGSYEQYF
V: TRBV5-1; J: TRBJ2-3; CDR3: CASSSTGFPMNRDTQYF
V: TRBV9; J: TRBJ2-7; CDR3: CASSAGTGGPIYEQYF
V: TRBV7-8; J: TRBJ2-1; CDR3: CASSPIAGGVYNEQFF
V: TRBV25-1; J: TRBJ2-7; CDR3: CASSASGDRREQYF
V: TRBV29-1; J: TRBJ2-3; CDR3: CSVRRGSTDTQYF
V: TRBV6-4; J: TRBJ2-1; CDR3: CASSIESAGGNEQFF
V: TRBV30; J: TRBJ2-1; CDR3: CALSLAGGYNEQFF
V: TRBV19; J: TRBJ2-5; CDR3: CASSQTSRETQYF
V: TRBV5-6; J: TRBJ2-1; CDR3: CASSLTTGGDLNEQFF
V: TRBV4-3; J: TRBJ2-7; CDR3: CASSQRLADWSYEQYF
V: TRBV2; J: TRBJ2-1; CDR3: CASSLAGGYNEQFF
V: TRBV5-1; J: TRBJ1-2; CDR3: CASRDGSGNYGYTF
V: TRBV7-2; J: TRBJ2-7; CDR3: CASSPSGTALEQYF
V: TRBV5-4; J: TRBJ2-7; CDR3: CASSLRTSRNEQYF
V: TRBV18; J: TRBJ2-1; CDR3: CASSPDLAYNEQFF
V: TRBV5-6; J: TRBJ1-4; CDR3: CASSPGDDRGDEKLFF
V: TRBV7-2; J: TRBJ2-5; CDR3: CASSPAREETQYF
V: TRBV6-5; J: TRBJ2-3; CDR3: CASRPTGSTDTQYF
V: TRBV5-5; J: TRBJ1-5; CDR3: CASSYGDRAVNQPQHF
V: TRBV5-1; J: TRBJ2-7; CDR3: CASSSAYEQYF
V: TRBV18; J: TRBJ2-7; CDR3: CASSGETSGNTYEQYF
V: TRBV20-1; J: TRBJ2-7; CDR3: CSAAQGSEQYF
V: TRBV11-3; J: TRBJ2-1; CDR3: CASSQGNEQFF
V: TRBV13; J: TRBJ2-6; CDR3: CASSPPAAGANGLTF
V: TRBV9; J: TRBJ1-2; CDR3: CASSFAGTYGYTF
V: TRBV7-6; J: TRBJ1-3; CDR3: CASSLNVDSSGNTIYF
V: TRBV5-1; J: TRBJ2-5; CDR3: CASRRVPTGGRETQYF
V: TRBV5-1; J: TRBJ1-1; CDR3: CASSFDRDTEAFF
V: TRBV6-5; J: TRBJ2-7; CDR3: CASSQMGIQYF
V: TRBV6-6; J: TRBJ2-5; CDR3: CASSWGGGGETQYF
V: TRBV6-6; J: TRBJ1-1; CDR3: CASSYGTENTEAFF
V: TRBV19; J: TRBJ2-7; CDR3: CASSTRQGGHEQYF
V: TRBV9; J: TRBJ2-7; CDR3: CASSVGQGGNEQYF
V: TRBV7-9; J: TRBJ1-1; CDR3: CASGTADTEAFF
V: TRBV11-2; J: TRBJ2-7; CDR3: CASSLRGSGLTYEQYF
V: TRBV11-2; J: TRBJ1-1; CDR3: CASSSRDRVAEAFF
V: TRBV4-1; J: TRBJ2-4; CDR3: CASSLRVAGGPFLAKNSQYF
V: TRBV18; J: TRBJ2-7; CDR3: CASSPALKDEQYF
V: TRBV7-8; J: TRBJ2-5; CDR3: CASSLVGLAGVGETQYF
V: TRBV5-3; J: TRBJ2-6; CDR3: CARTLWGRTGANGLTF